The TCR beta chain described here comes from a study of T cell responses to AZD1222 COVID-19 vaccine. The germline CDR1 and CDR2 sequences are LNHDA and SQIVND (reference sequence). V was clipped by 6 bases and J by 0 bases, with 11 bases between them. This CDR3 spans 14 amino acids. This table comes from immunoSEQ multiplex PCR, and its TCRdb copy is limited to in-frame clones, with some not included. The data hold over 150,000 clones, with around 90% observed a single time. The genes are TRBV19 and TRBJ1-1, with D tentatively TRBD1 (6 bases). The sequencing here drew on peripheral blood, taken on day 0 of AZD1222 vaccination. The TCR was taken from an adult in good health. CDR3 nucleotides: TGTGCCAGTAGCGGACGGACAGTGAACACTGAAGCTTTCTTT. Protein sequence: CASSGRTVNTEAFF.